This T cell receptor (beta chain) was profiled in a study of T-cell memory formation after mild COVID-19. Study-wide background: Largely, the TCR clusters proved donor specific.

TCRdb used MiXCR to reprocess the 5' RACE reads, holding one entry per CDR3 protein. The data hold hundreds of thousands of distinct CDR3 sequences, with around 27% observed a single time. Germline loops: CDR1 LNHDA, CDR2 SQIVND (reference sequence). The ends were cut back, 8 bases at V and 4 bases at J, with 11 bases in the middle. The CDR3 is 12 residues long. The clonotype was recovered from an adult woman who had mild COVID-19 (a few samples of this study predate the infection). Cell type and time point are not known. Sequenced: PBMCs or a T cell subset sorted from them (not recorded which). The rearrangement links TRBV19 to TRBJ1-2; D possibly corresponds to TRBD1 (6 bases). The CDR3: CASGGGSYGYTF. The CDR3 region has the DNA TGTGCCAGTGGGGGCGGTTCCTATGGCTACACCTTC.